One sample yielded the 3 T cell receptor beta chains listed below, sequenced in a study of patients and donors after allogeneic stem cell transplantation. TCRdb re-called the RT-PCR reads with MiXCR, one entry per CDR3 protein. The sample lists roughly 940,000 distinct CDR3 sequences, more than 15% occurring once. Sequences were obtained from blood, either unsorted or a sorted T cell fraction (not recorded which). The receptors here all came from a human donor who was either an allogeneic HSCT recipient or a stem cell or donor lymphocyte infusion donor (not recorded which). It is not recorded whose cells these are; they may come from a transplant donor.

This chain connects TRBV24-1 to TRBJ2-5; 7 nucleotides match TRBD2. The CDR3 loop spans 16 amino acids. Germline loops: CDR1 KGHDR, CDR2 SFDVKD. After removal of 1 base from V and 4 bases from J, the junction contained 8 bases not matched to a gene. This CDR3 is CATSDFGKGRAETQYF. The DNA of the CDR3 is TGTGCCACCAGTGATTTCGGGAAGGGGAGGGCAGAGACCCAGTACTTC.

The rearrangement links TRBV4-2 to TRBJ2-7, with a tentative D call TRBD2 (5 bases). Germline V CDR1 and CDR2: LGHNA, YNFKEQ. The CDR3 is made up of 13 amino acids. V lost 2 bases and J lost 5, with 10 bases in between. The CDR3 is CASSQKWTDEQYF. CDR3 coding DNA: TGTGCCAGCAGCCAAAAATGGACTGACGAGCAGTACTTC.

This clonotype has only a few counts. V and J are TRBV6-1 and TRBJ1-1, with D perhaps matching TRBD1 (6 bases). CDR1 and CDR2 from the germline V gene are MNHNS and SASEGT. The CDR3 spans 17 residues. V lost 6 bases and J lost 0, with 20 bases in between. The CDR3 loop is CASSRSSRRGLNTEAFF. CDR3 sequence (DNA): TGTGCCAGCAGCCGGTCCTCTCGCAGGGGCTTGAACACTGAAGCTTTCTTT.